This paragraph reports one T cell receptor beta chain. As yet, its antigen is unknown. Clones were sequenced by immunoSEQ multiplex PCR, and TCRdb holds only the in-frame ones, with some missing. Seen here are some 1.5 million clones, 95% to 97% observed once, and the top ten hold approximately 1.1%. The V and J ends lost 8 bases and 4 bases respectively, with 12 bases between them. The CDR3 totals 13 residues. CDR1 and CDR2 from the germline V gene are MNHNY and SVGAGI (reference sequence). The data stem from a study of shared clonotypes between healthy human individuals. General study findings and limits: Sample collection involved blood only; tissue repertoires are likely different. Sorted-subset sequencing, rarefaction showed, was incomplete despite large depth. Naive subsets, compared against memory subsets, generally had larger estimated richness values. The genetic and exposure-history diversity represented was limited by few donors.

The sequenced sample was naive CD4+ T cells sorted from blood. Described subset: CD45RA+ positively selected. The receptor's source is a young man in good health. V usage is TRBV6-6 and J usage is TRBJ2-1; D could derive from TRBD1 or TRBD2 (5 bases each). In DNA, the CDR3 is TGTGCCAGCGTGGGGGATGGGTACAATGAGCAGTTCTTC. It encodes CASVGDGYNEQFF.